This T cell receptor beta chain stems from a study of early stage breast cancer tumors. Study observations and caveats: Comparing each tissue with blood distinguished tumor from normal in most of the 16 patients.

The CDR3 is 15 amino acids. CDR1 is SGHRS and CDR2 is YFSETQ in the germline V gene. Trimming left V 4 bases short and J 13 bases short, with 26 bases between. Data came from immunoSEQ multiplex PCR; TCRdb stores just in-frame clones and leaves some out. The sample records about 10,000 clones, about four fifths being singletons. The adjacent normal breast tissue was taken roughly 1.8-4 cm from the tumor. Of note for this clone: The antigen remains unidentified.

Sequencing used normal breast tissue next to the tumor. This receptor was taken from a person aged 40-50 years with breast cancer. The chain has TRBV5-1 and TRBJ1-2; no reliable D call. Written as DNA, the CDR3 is TGCGCCAGCAGCCCGACCTCAGGCAGCTCCTTTGGTTGCACCTTC. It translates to CASSPTSGSSFGCTF.